This TCR beta chain was recovered during a study of PD-L1 blockade in urothelial cancer. Stated time point: peripheral blood 6 weeks after treatment start. V lost 6 bases and J lost 3; bases outside the gene matches: 7. Germline V CDR1 and CDR2: MNHEY, SVGAGI. This CDR3 spans 14 amino acids. Only in-frame clones appear in the TCRdb table, and some are missing; sequencing was by immunoSEQ multiplex PCR. This sample has 24,000 or so clones, with roughly 84% found just once. This material consisted of PBMCs, taken around atezolizumab (anti-PD-L1) treatment. This sequence joins TRBV6-5 and TRBJ1-1, with TRBD1 matching 7 bases. The receptor's source is an older man with urothelial cancer. The CDR3 DNA reads as TGTGCCAGCAGGGAGGGGGCGCCGGACACTGAAGCTTTCTTT. It is translated as CASREGAPDTEAFF.